These T cell receptor beta chains were read from a single sample in a study of OX40 agonist ivuxolimab in advanced cancers. Some clones are missing from TCRdb's copy, which holds only in-frame ones; the method was immunoSEQ multiplex PCR. The sample holds about 50,000 clones, about 82% seen once. The sequencing used CD4+ or CD8+ T cells sorted from blood, collected in a trial of the OX40 agonist ivuxolimab. The source is an adult with an advanced solid tumor such as melanoma, head and neck, liver or kidney cancer. CDR3s include the opening cysteine and the closing phenylalanine or tryptophan. D genes are given only for firm matches. Part of the rows lack a size; the others show once, few, many or a class for expanded clones.

v_gene: TRBV11-3; j_gene: TRBJ1-1; d_gene: .; abundance: .; CDR3aa: CASSTRTSMNTEAFF; CDR3nt: TGTGCCAGCAGCACCCGGACCTCGATGAACACTGAAGCTTTCTTT
v_gene: TRBV5-1; j_gene: TRBJ2-2; d_gene: .; abundance: .; CDR3aa: CASSLAGVTGELFF; CDR3nt: TGCGCCAGCAGCTTGGCAGGGGTCACCGGGGAGCTGTTTTTT
v_gene: TRBV2; j_gene: TRBJ2-1; d_gene: .; abundance: .; CDR3aa: CASSQHNEQFF; CDR3nt: TGTGCCAGCAGCCAACACAATGAGCAGTTCTTC
v_gene: TRBV5-6; j_gene: TRBJ2-4; d_gene: TRBD2; abundance: .; CDR3aa: CASKREGGNIQYF; CDR3nt: TGTGCCAGCAAGAGGGAGGGAGGTAACATTCAGTACTTC
v_gene: TRBV10-3; j_gene: TRBJ1-2; d_gene: TRBD1; abundance: .; CDR3aa: CAISTGDPIGYTF; CDR3nt: TGTGCCATCAGCACAGGGGACCCAATTGGCTACACCTTC
v_gene: TRBV7-6; j_gene: TRBJ2-1; d_gene: .; abundance: few; CDR3aa: CASSLGVNEQFF; CDR3nt: TGTGCCAGCAGCTTAGGCGTGAATGAGCAGTTCTTC
v_gene: TRBV30; j_gene: TRBJ1-6; d_gene: .; abundance: .; CDR3aa: CAWRADPDSPLHF; CDR3nt: TGTGCCTGGAGGGCAGACCCAGACTCACCCCTCCACTTT
v_gene: TRBV7-9; j_gene: TRBJ1-1; d_gene: .; abundance: .; CDR3aa: CASSYAGNTEAFF; CDR3nt: TGTGCCAGCAGCTATGCAGGGAACACTGAAGCTTTCTTT
v_gene: TRBV28; j_gene: TRBJ2-7; d_gene: .; abundance: .; CDR3aa: CATKYREQYF; CDR3nt: TGTGCCACGAAGTATCGCGAGCAGTACTTC
v_gene: TRBV6-5; j_gene: TRBJ2-3; d_gene: TRBD2; abundance: .; CDR3aa: CASQSPGRAKDTQYF; CDR3nt: TGTGCCAGCCAATCCCCCGGGAGGGCCAAAGATACGCAGTATTTT
v_gene: TRBV5-5; j_gene: TRBJ2-7; d_gene: .; abundance: .; CDR3aa: CASSWDGRYEQYF; CDR3nt: TGTGCCAGCAGCTGGGACGGTCGCTACGAGCAGTACTTC
v_gene: TRBV5-1; j_gene: TRBJ2-3; d_gene: .; abundance: .; CDR3aa: CASSFTTSTDTQYF; CDR3nt: TGCGCCAGCAGCTTCACGACTAGCACAGATACGCAGTATTTT
v_gene: TRBV30; j_gene: TRBJ2-7; d_gene: TRBD2; abundance: .; CDR3aa: CAQSSGRDLEQYF; CDR3nt: TGTGCCCAGAGTAGCGGGAGGGACCTGGAGCAGTACTTC
v_gene: TRBV2; j_gene: TRBJ1-1; d_gene: .; abundance: few; CDR3aa: CASSEKGTEAFF; CDR3nt: TGTGCCAGCAGTGAGAAGGGAACTGAAGCTTTCTTT
v_gene: TRBV19; j_gene: TRBJ2-7; d_gene: .; abundance: .; CDR3aa: CASSITGTGRVGEQYF; CDR3nt: TGTGCCAGTAGTATAACTGGTACGGGAAGGGTGGGCGAGCAGTACTTC
v_gene: TRBV6-6; j_gene: TRBJ2-3; d_gene: TRBD2; abundance: .; CDR3aa: CASREGGTPQYF; CDR3nt: TGTGCCAGCAGAGAGGGAGGGACGCCGCAGTATTTT
v_gene: TRBV5-5; j_gene: TRBJ2-3; d_gene: TRBD2; abundance: .; CDR3aa: CASSLVPSGRNQWDTQYF; CDR3nt: TGTGCCAGCAGCTTGGTCCCTAGCGGGAGGAACCAGTGGGATACGCAGTATTTT
v_gene: TRBV6-6; j_gene: TRBJ1-5; d_gene: .; abundance: .; CDR3aa: CASRVGSNQPQHF; CDR3nt: TGTGCCAGCAGGGTAGGGTCCAATCAGCCCCAGCATTTT
v_gene: TRBV11-1; j_gene: TRBJ2-1; d_gene: TRBD2; abundance: .; CDR3aa: CASSRTSGASSNEQFF; CDR3nt: TGTGCCAGCAGCCGGACTAGCGGGGCATCTAGCAATGAGCAGTTCTTC
v_gene: TRBV5-1; j_gene: TRBJ2-1; d_gene: TRBD2; abundance: .; CDR3aa: CASSSWTSGAYNEQFF; CDR3nt: TGCGCCAGCAGCTCCTGGACTAGCGGAGCTTACAATGAGCAGTTCTTC
v_gene: TRBV9; j_gene: TRBJ2-1; d_gene: .; abundance: .; CDR3aa: CASSAQWGRGSSYNEQFF; CDR3nt: TGTGCCAGCAGCGCCCAGTGGGGACGGGGGAGCTCCTACAATGAGCAGTTCTTC
v_gene: TRBV12-5; j_gene: TRBJ2-1; d_gene: TRBD1; abundance: .; CDR3aa: CASGRGTGGDEQFF; CDR3nt: TGTGCTAGTGGTCGAGGGACAGGGGGCGATGAGCAGTTCTTC
v_gene: TRBV7-2; j_gene: TRBJ2-1; d_gene: TRBD2; abundance: .; CDR3aa: CASSQTSGVPNEQFF; CDR3nt: TGTGCCAGCAGCCAGACTAGCGGGGTCCCCAATGAGCAGTTCTTC
v_gene: TRBV9; j_gene: TRBJ1-2; d_gene: .; abundance: .; CDR3aa: CASSVGQGNYGYTF; CDR3nt: TGTGCCAGCAGCGTAGGTCAGGGGAACTATGGCTACACCTTC
v_gene: TRBV19; j_gene: TRBJ1-2; d_gene: .; abundance: .; CDR3aa: CASNRARGSLNYGYTF; CDR3nt: TGTGCCAGTAACCGTGCCAGGGGAAGCCTGAACTATGGCTACACCTTC
v_gene: TRBV10-3; j_gene: TRBJ1-5; d_gene: .; abundance: once; CDR3aa: CATRLQDGNQPQHF; CDR3nt: TGTGCCACTAGGTTACAGGATGGGAATCAGCCCCAGCATTTT
v_gene: TRBV6-5; j_gene: TRBJ2-5; d_gene: TRBD1; abundance: .; CDR3aa: CASSREPTGETQYF; CDR3nt: TGTGCCAGCAGCAGAGAACCGACAGGGGAGACCCAGTACTTC
v_gene: TRBV7-2; j_gene: TRBJ1-5; d_gene: .; abundance: .; CDR3aa: CASSLVWQGNQPQHF; CDR3nt: TGTGCCAGCAGCTTAGTATGGCAGGGTAATCAGCCCCAGCATTTT
v_gene: TRBV7-9; j_gene: TRBJ2-7; d_gene: TRBD1; abundance: .; CDR3aa: CASRNRDRVTYEQYF; CDR3nt: TGTGCCAGCAGAAACCGGGACAGGGTCACCTACGAGCAGTACTTC
v_gene: TRBV6-5; j_gene: TRBJ1-4; d_gene: .; abundance: .; CDR3aa: CASRPGSGEKLFF; CDR3nt: TGTGCCAGCAGACCAGGGAGCGGTGAAAAACTGTTTTTT
v_gene: TRBV6-5; j_gene: TRBJ1-1; d_gene: TRBD1; abundance: .; CDR3aa: CASGTESMNTEAFF; CDR3nt: TGTGCCAGTGGGACAGAATCAATGAACACTGAAGCTTTCTTT
v_gene: TRBV5-4; j_gene: TRBJ2-7; d_gene: TRBD2; abundance: .; CDR3aa: CASSSTSGLAGLEQYF; CDR3nt: TGTGCCAGCAGCTCCACAAGCGGACTAGCGGGGCTTGAGCAGTACTTC
v_gene: TRBV6-1; j_gene: TRBJ2-1; d_gene: TRBD1; abundance: .; CDR3aa: CASSAAPTGGLLGEQFF; CDR3nt: TGTGCCAGCAGTGCAGCACCCACAGGGGGCCTGCTGGGGGAACAGTTCTTC
v_gene: TRBV10-1; j_gene: TRBJ2-5; d_gene: .; abundance: .; CDR3aa: CASSEGQSQGDQYF; CDR3nt: TGCGCCAGCAGTGAGGGACAGTCCCAAGGAGACCAGTACTTC
v_gene: TRBV18; j_gene: TRBJ1-6; d_gene: TRBD1; abundance: few; CDR3aa: CASSPGQVGGSPLHF; CDR3nt: TGTGCCAGCTCCCCTGGACAGGTCGGGGGTTCACCCCTCCACTTT
v_gene: TRBV10-3; j_gene: TRBJ2-7; d_gene: .; abundance: .; CDR3aa: CATTTGTSNYEQYF; CDR3nt: TGTGCCACCACAACCGGGACCTCTAACTACGAGCAGTACTTC
v_gene: TRBV5-5; j_gene: TRBJ1-3; d_gene: .; abundance: once; CDR3aa: CASSFSHSGNTIYF; CDR3nt: TGTGCCAGCAGCTTTTCTCACTCTGGAAACACCATATATTTT
v_gene: TRBV20-1; j_gene: TRBJ1-1; d_gene: .; abundance: .; CDR3aa: CSARRSAEAFF; CDR3nt: TGCAGTGCTAGGCGGTCGGCTGAAGCTTTCTTT
v_gene: TRBV5-4; j_gene: TRBJ1-2; d_gene: TRBD1; abundance: once; CDR3aa: CASSLGRGSESYTF; CDR3nt: TGTGCCAGCAGCTTGGGCAGGGGGTCTGAGAGCTACACCTTC
v_gene: TRBV18; j_gene: TRBJ2-7; d_gene: TRBD2; abundance: once; CDR3aa: CASSLTASGGYEQYF; CDR3nt: TGTGCCAGCTCATTAACGGCTAGCGGGGGATACGAGCAGTACTTC
v_gene: TRBV18; j_gene: TRBJ2-7; d_gene: TRBD1; abundance: .; CDR3aa: CASSPPARGPLYF; CDR3nt: TGTGCCAGCTCACCACCGGCCAGGGGGCCTCTGTACTTC
v_gene: TRBV14; j_gene: TRBJ1-2; d_gene: TRBD1; abundance: .; CDR3aa: CASSETGTYGYTF; CDR3nt: TGTGCCAGCAGCGAGACAGGGACTTACGGCTACACCTTC
v_gene: TRBV28; j_gene: TRBJ2-2; d_gene: .; abundance: .; CDR3aa: CASSSQGNTGELFF; CDR3nt: TGTGCCAGCAGTTCGCAGGGAAACACCGGGGAGCTGTTTTTT
v_gene: TRBV7-8; j_gene: TRBJ1-1; d_gene: .; abundance: few; CDR3aa: CASSLAGVRVEAFF; CDR3nt: TGTGCCAGCAGCTTAGCCGGGGTGAGGGTTGAAGCTTTCTTT
v_gene: TRBV6-6; j_gene: TRBJ2-6; d_gene: .; abundance: .; CDR3aa: CASSSHKSGANVLTF; CDR3nt: TGTGCCAGCAGTTCCCACAAATCTGGGGCCAACGTCCTGACTTTC
v_gene: TRBV4-2; j_gene: TRBJ1-5; d_gene: .; abundance: .; CDR3aa: CASSQDGGRNQPQHF; CDR3nt: TGTGCCAGCAGCCAAGATGGCGGGCGGAATCAGCCCCAGCATTTT
v_gene: TRBV6-4; j_gene: TRBJ2-1; d_gene: .; abundance: .; CDR3aa: CASSVLAGNLNEQFF; CDR3nt: TGTGCCAGCAGTGTATTGGCGGGGAACCTCAATGAGCAGTTCTTC
v_gene: TRBV28; j_gene: TRBJ1-2; d_gene: .; abundance: .; CDR3aa: CASSLGSNYGYTF; CDR3nt: TGTGCCAGCAGTTTGGGGTCGAACTATGGCTACACCTTC
v_gene: TRBV27; j_gene: TRBJ2-1; d_gene: TRBD1; abundance: .; CDR3aa: CASSTFTGGTNEQFF; CDR3nt: TGTGCCAGCAGTACTTTCACAGGGGGGACGAATGAGCAGTTCTTC
v_gene: TRBV19; j_gene: TRBJ1-5; d_gene: TRBD1; abundance: .; CDR3aa: CASSMRRQGGQPQHF; CDR3nt: TGTGCCAGTAGTATGCGACGACAGGGTGGGCAGCCCCAGCATTTT
v_gene: TRBV19; j_gene: TRBJ1-4; d_gene: .; abundance: .; CDR3aa: CASSRPGATNEKLFF; CDR3nt: TGTGCCAGTAGTCGGCCAGGGGCAACTAATGAAAAACTGTTTTTT
v_gene: TRBV19; j_gene: TRBJ1-2; d_gene: .; abundance: .; CDR3aa: CASNSRGSYGYTF; CDR3nt: TGTGCCAGTAATAGCCGGGGCTCCTATGGCTACACCTTC